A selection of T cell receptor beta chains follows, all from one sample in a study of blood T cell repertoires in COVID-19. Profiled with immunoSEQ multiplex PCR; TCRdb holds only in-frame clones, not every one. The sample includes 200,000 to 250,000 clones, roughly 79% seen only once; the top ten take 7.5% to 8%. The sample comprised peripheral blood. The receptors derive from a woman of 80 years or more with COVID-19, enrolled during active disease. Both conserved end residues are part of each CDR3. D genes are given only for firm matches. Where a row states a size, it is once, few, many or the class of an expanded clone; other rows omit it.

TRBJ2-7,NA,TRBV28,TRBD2,TGTGCCAGCAGCCTACTAGCGGGAGGCGTCGAGCAGTACTTC,CASSLLAGGVEQYF
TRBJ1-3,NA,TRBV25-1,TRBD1,TGTGCCAGCTGCGACAGGGCTGGAAACACCATATATTTT,CASCDRAGNTIYF
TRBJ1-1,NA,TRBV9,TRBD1,TGTGCCAGCAGCCCCAGTACCGGGACAGCCGCTGAAGCTTTCTTT,CASSPSTGTAAEAFF
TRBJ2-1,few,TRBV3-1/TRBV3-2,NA,TGTGCCAGCAGACAAGGGGCAGGGAAGCACAATGAGCAGTTCTTC,CASRQGAGKHNEQFF
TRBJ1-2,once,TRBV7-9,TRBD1,TGTGCCAGCAGCTCGGACAGGGATGGCTACACCTTC,CASSSDRDGYTF
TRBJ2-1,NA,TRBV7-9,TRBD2,TGTGCCAGCAGCCGGGCGGGGGGGAGTGGTAATGAGCAGTTCTTC,CASSRAGGSGNEQFF
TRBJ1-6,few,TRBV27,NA,TGTGCCAGCAGTTTATCGGCGGGGAGTAATTCACCCCTCCACTTT,CASSLSAGSNSPLHF
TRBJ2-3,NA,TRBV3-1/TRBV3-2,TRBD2,TGTGCCAGCAGCCAACGGGGACTAGCGGGAGATACAGATACGCAGTATTTT,CASSQRGLAGDTDTQYF
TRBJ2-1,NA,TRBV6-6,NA,TGTGCCAGCAGCCCCGAAGGAGAAAATGAGCAGTTCTTC,CASSPEGENEQFF
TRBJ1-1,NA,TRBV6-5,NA,TGTGCCAGCAGTTACTCGAGATGGAACACTGAAGCTTTCTTT,CASSYSRWNTEAFF
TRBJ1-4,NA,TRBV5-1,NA,TGCGCCAGCAGCGGAGGGAGTCCTAATGAAAAACTGTTTTTT,CASSGGSPNEKLFF
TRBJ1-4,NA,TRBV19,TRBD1,TGTGCCAGTAGTATATCCGGGGGACAGGTCGACTCTATTAATGAAAAACTGTTTTTT,CASSISGGQVDSINEKLFF
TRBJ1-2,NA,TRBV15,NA,TGTGCCACCAGCACTCCCAGGGGCCCTTGGGGCTACACCTTC,CATSTPRGPWGYTF
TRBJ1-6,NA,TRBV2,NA,TGTGCCAGCAGGGTCGGGGGAACCGGGGGTTCACCCCCCCACTTT,CASRVGGTGGSPPHF
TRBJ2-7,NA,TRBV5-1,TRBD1,TGCGCCAGCAGCTTGGGGCCGACAGGGCCCTACGAGCAGTACTTC,CASSLGPTGPYEQYF
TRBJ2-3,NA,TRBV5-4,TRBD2,TGTGCCAGCAGCTTGGGTACTAGCGGCGGAGATACGCAGTATTTT,CASSLGTSGGDTQYF
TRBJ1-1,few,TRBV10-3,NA,TGTGCCTTCTCGGCCTCACAGCTGACTGAAGCTTTCTTT,CAFSASQLTEAFF
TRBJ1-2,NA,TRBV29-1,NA,TGCAGCACCTCGACTGGGAACTATGGCTACACCTTC,CSTSTGNYGYTF
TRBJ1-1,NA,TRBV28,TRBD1,TGTGCCAGCAGTTCCCGGTCGGACAGGGGGCGGGCGAACACTGAAGCTTTCTTT,CASSSRSDRGRANTEAFF
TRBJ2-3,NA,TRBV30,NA,TGTGCCTGGAGTTCTGGCACAGATACGCAGTATTTT,CAWSSGTDTQYF
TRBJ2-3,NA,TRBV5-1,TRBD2,TGCGCCAGCAGCTCGGGACTAGCGGGGGGTGCAGATACGCAGTATTTT,CASSSGLAGGADTQYF
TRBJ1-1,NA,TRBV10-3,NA,TGTGCCATCAGTGATGGGCAGGGTGGCGTCTTT,CAISDGQGGVF
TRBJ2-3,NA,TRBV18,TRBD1,TGTGCCAGCTCACCTGGGACAGGGAGGGATACGCAGTATTTT,CASSPGTGRDTQYF
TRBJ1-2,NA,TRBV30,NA,TGTGCCTGGAGTGCCGGGGGGGACTATGGCTACACCTTC,CAWSAGGDYGYTF
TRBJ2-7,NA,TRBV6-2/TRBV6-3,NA,TGTGCCAGCAGTTGGTCAGCGGACGAGCAGTACTTC,CASSWSADEQYF
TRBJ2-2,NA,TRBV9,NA,TGTGCCAGCAGCGGGAGACAGAATTTGGACGGGGAGCTGTTTTTT,CASSGRQNLDGELFF
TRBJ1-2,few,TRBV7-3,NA,TGTGCCAGCAGCCCCGGACTGAATAACTATGGCTACACCTTC,CASSPGLNNYGYTF
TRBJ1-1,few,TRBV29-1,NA,TGCAGCGCAATCACAGTGAACACTGAAGCTTTCTTT,CSAITVNTEAFF
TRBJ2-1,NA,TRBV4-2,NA,TGTGCCAGCAGCCAACATCCCCAGGGTGGCACCCCAGGGTTAAATGAGCAGTTCTTC,CASSQHPQGGTPGLNEQFF
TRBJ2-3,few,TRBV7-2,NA,TGTGCCAGCAGCTTAAACAGGGCCCCGGGCACAGATACGCAGTATTTT,CASSLNRAPGTDTQYF
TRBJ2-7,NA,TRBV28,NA,TGTGCCAGCAGTTTGACAGCAGCTGGCTCCTACGAGCAGTACTTC,CASSLTAAGSYEQYF
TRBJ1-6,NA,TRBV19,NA,TGTGCCAGTAGTATAGGTCCCGGGGGATCACCCCTCCACTTT,CASSIGPGGSPLHF
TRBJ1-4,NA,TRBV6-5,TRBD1,TGTGCCAGTCGTGTGGACAGGGGAGAGGGAAAACTGTTTTTT,CASRVDRGEGKLFF
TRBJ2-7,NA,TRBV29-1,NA,TGCAGCGTTAGCTTGAGCTACGAGCAGTACTTC,CSVSLSYEQYF
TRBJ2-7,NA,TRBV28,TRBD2,TGTGCCAGCAGTTTGGGACTAGCGAGAGTAGGAGAGCAGTACTTC,CASSLGLARVGEQYF
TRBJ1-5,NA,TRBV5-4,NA,TGTGCCAGCAGCTTGGACCCGGGCAATCAGCCCCAGCATTTT,CASSLDPGNQPQHF
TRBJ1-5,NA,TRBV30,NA,TGTGCCTGGAGTGGCGGGTATGGCAATCAGCCCCAGCATTTT,CAWSGGYGNQPQHF
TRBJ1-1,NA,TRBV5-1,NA,TGCGCCAGCAGCTTGGCGGGGGTTCTGAACACTGAAGCTTTCTTT,CASSLAGVLNTEAFF
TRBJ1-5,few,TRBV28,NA,TGTGCCAGCAATTTCGCCCGACAGTATAGCAATCAGCCCCAGCATTTT,CASNFARQYSNQPQHF
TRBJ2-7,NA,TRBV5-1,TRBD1,TGCGCCAGCAGCTTGACAGGGGGCGCCTCTTACGAGCAGTACTTC,CASSLTGGASYEQYF
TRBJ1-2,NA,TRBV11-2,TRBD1,TGTGCCAGCAGCACCGACAGGGGGCGGATTGGCTACACCTTC,CASSTDRGRIGYTF
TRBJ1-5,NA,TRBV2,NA,TGTGCCAGCAAGGAGGATTACCAGCCCCAGCATTTT,CASKEDYQPQHF